This T cell receptor (beta chain) derives from a study of T cell repertoires in aging, cancer and after chemotherapy. A mixed TRB-A/B primer pool amplified rearranged TRB by multiplex touch-down PCR. One entry per CDR3 protein results from TCRdb running MiXCR on the multiplex PCR reads. In the table there are about 1,300 distinct CDR3 sequences, approximately 22% of which are singletons. The ends were cut back, 5 bases at V and 4 bases at J, with 31 bases in the middle. The CDR3 is made up of 20 amino acids. Germline loops: CDR1 SGHTA, CDR2 FQGNSA. TCR beta rearrangements were amplified from peripheral blood genomic DNA.

Sequenced material: blood. The V and J genes are TRBV7-2 and TRBJ2-3, with D possibly being TRBD2 (6 bases). The clonotype originates from a human donor in good health. The CDR3 spells CASSPPRRLLGLGDSDTQYF. The DNA for the CDR3 is TGTGCCAGCAGCCCACCCCGGCGACTCTTGGGACTGGGAGACTCAGATACGCAGTATTTT.